Listed below are T cell receptor beta chains from one sample, sequenced in a study of shared clonotypes between healthy human individuals. Sequenced by immunoSEQ multiplex PCR; TCRdb stores in-frame clones only, minus some. The repertoire holds hundreds of thousands of clones, with 92% as singletons. The specimen was naive CD8+ T cells sorted from blood. These receptors originate from a young man in good health. The CDR3 runs from the conserved cysteine through the conserved F or W. Fields, in order: CDR3 protein, CDR3 DNA, CDR3 length, D gene, V gene, J gene. The D gene is left open where the match is weak.

CDR3 protein: CASSLGGPPPTGELFF; CDR3 DNA: TGTGCCAGCAGCTTAGGGGGGCCTCCTCCCACCGGGGAGCTGTTTTTT; CDR3 length: 16; D gene: NA; V gene: TRBV7-9; J gene: TRBJ2-2
CDR3 protein: CASSSPPGEQFF; CDR3 DNA: TGTGCCAGCAGCTCCCCACCGGGTGAGCAGTTCTTC; CDR3 length: 12; D gene: NA; V gene: TRBV5-6; J gene: TRBJ2-1
CDR3 protein: CASSLDAEQYF; CDR3 DNA: TGTGCCAGCAGCTTAGATGCCGAGCAGTACTTC; CDR3 length: 11; D gene: NA; V gene: TRBV13; J gene: TRBJ2-7
CDR3 protein: CASSWTGGNVNQPQHF; CDR3 DNA: TGTGCCAGCAGCTGGACAGGGGGTAACGTCAATCAGCCCCAGCATTTT; CDR3 length: 16; D gene: TRBD1; V gene: TRBV7-2; J gene: TRBJ1-5
CDR3 protein: CASSGDGSYEQYF; CDR3 DNA: TGTGCCAGCAGCGGAGACGGGAGCTACGAGCAGTACTTC; CDR3 length: 13; D gene: NA; V gene: TRBV28; J gene: TRBJ2-7
CDR3 protein: CASSAEGTREDEQFF; CDR3 DNA: TGTGCCAGCAGCGCTGAGGGGACTAGAGAAGATGAGCAGTTCTTC; CDR3 length: 15; D gene: TRBD2; V gene: TRBV5-4; J gene: TRBJ2-1
CDR3 protein: CASSDTVGLNEKLFF; CDR3 DNA: TGTGCCAGCAGCGACACGGTCGGCCTTAATGAAAAACTGTTTTTT; CDR3 length: 15; D gene: NA; V gene: TRBV6-6; J gene: TRBJ1-4
CDR3 protein: CASSVDGNLQETQYF; CDR3 DNA: TGTGCCAGCAGCGTAGACGGGAACCTCCAAGAGACCCAGTACTTC; CDR3 length: 15; D gene: NA; V gene: TRBV9; J gene: TRBJ2-5
CDR3 protein: CASSLSALDEQYF; CDR3 DNA: TGTGCCAGCAGTTTATCCGCTTTGGACGAGCAGTACTTC; CDR3 length: 13; D gene: NA; V gene: TRBV27; J gene: TRBJ2-7
CDR3 protein: CASSVRIPDTEAFF; CDR3 DNA: TGTGCCAGCAGCGTACGGATTCCGGACACTGAAGCTTTCTTT; CDR3 length: 14; D gene: NA; V gene: TRBV28; J gene: TRBJ1-1
CDR3 protein: CASSVSGSREQYF; CDR3 DNA: TGTGCCAGCAGTGTTAGCGGGAGTAGGGAGCAGTACTTC; CDR3 length: 13; D gene: TRBD2; V gene: TRBV28; J gene: TRBJ2-7